This T cell receptor beta chain was sequenced during a study of graft-versus-host responses after intestinal transplantation. Looking at the study overall: Induction using anti-thymocyte globulin, followed by tacrolimus and steroids for around 3 years, was given to all recipients.

The CDR3 spans 14 residues. Germline-derived CDR1 and CDR2 are SEHNR and FQNEAQ (reference sequence). V gave up 4 bases and J gave up 4 bases; unmatched junction bases: 3. Using immunoSEQ multiplex PCR, the repertoire was profiled, and TCRdb retains in-frame clones only, with some absent. Among approximately 63,000 clones, about nine tenths were seen once, and the ten largest hold roughly 1.7%. This clone has just one count. The antigen remains unidentified. Study observations and caveats: Allografts carried high graft-versus-host to host-versus-graft clonal ratios in patients having graft-donor T cell macrochimerism.

Investigators treated the graft tissue so that it released intraepithelial and lamina propria lymphocytes. This clonotype originated in a human patient who received an intestinal transplant, so some T cells may come from the graft donor. The chain has TRBV7-9 and TRBJ1-1; 10 bases map to TRBD1. The sample in question was ileum tissue, obtained approximately 56 weeks after transplant. CDR3 sequence reads: CASSSGTGVTEAFF. The CDR3 nucleotides are TGTGCCAGCAGCTCCGGGACAGGGGTCACTGAAGCTTTCTTT.